Each of the 9 T cell receptor beta chains below was sequenced from the same sample in a study of cytotoxic CD8 clonotypes in ibrutinib-treated CLL listed by TCRdb under 2021. The receptor library was made with the immunoSEQ multiplex PCR assay. The table comes from immuneACCESS by way of TCRdb, which keeps in-frame sequences with V and J called. Part of the clones is missing from these tables; in studies checked, under half for an unresolved V gene and the rest for unknown reasons. The table for this sample lists some 300,000 clones; roughly 79% of them were counted only once. In total, the top ten clones hold about 6.3% of the sample. The sample here was PBMCs, taken before ibrutinib treatment. These receptors were obtained from a human donor with chronic lymphocytic leukemia.

This chain uses TRBV2 with TRBJ2-7; 11 bases are a match to TRBD2. In germline, CDR1 is SNHLY, CDR2 FYNNEI. This CDR3 is built from 13 residues. J was trimmed by 4 bases and V by 9 bases; bases with no gene match: 5. For the CDR3, the DNA is TGTGCCAGTGCACTAGCGGGAGCGTACGAGCAGTACTTC. Translating it yields CASALAGAYEQYF.

This sequence joins TRBV5-1 and TRBJ2-7; D is perhaps TRBD2 (6 bases). The V and J ends lost 2 bases and 3 bases respectively, with 18 bases between them. Germline CDR1 SGHRS, CDR2 YFSETQ. The CDR3 has 16 amino acids. DNA of the CDR3: TGCGCCAGCAGCTTTGGTACCGGGAGCGCGGGCTACGAGCAGTACTTC. It codes for CASSFGTGSAGYEQYF.

This rearrangement joins TRBV18 to TRBJ1-2; D is unresolved. Per germline, CDR1 KGHSH and CDR2 LQKENI. Deletions cut 0 bases from V and 5 bases from J, with 13 bases between. The CDR3 is made up of 15 amino acids. The CDR3: CASSPPRTRGYGYTF. CDR3 DNA sequence: TGTGCCAGCTCACCACCGAGAACGAGAGGTTATGGCTACACCTTC.

This chain joins TRBV5-4 and TRBJ2-7; 10 bases are a match to TRBD1. J gave up 1 base and V 4 bases, and 5 bases lay outside the gene matches. The CDR3 covers 15 residues. The germline CDR1 and CDR2 sequences are SGHNT and YYREEE (reference sequence). The CDR3 nucleotides read TGTGCCAGCAGCCAGGGACAGGGGTCGTCCTACGAGCAGTACTTC. Translated, it gives CASSQGQGSSYEQYF. Complete variable domain (other parts from reference TRBV5-4 and TRBJ2-7): ETGVTQSPTHLIKTRGQQVTLRCSSQSGHNTVSWYQQALGQGPQFIFQYYREEENGRGNFPPRFSGLQFPNYSSELNVNALELDDSALYLCASSQGQGSSYEQYFGPGTRLTVT.

The V call is TRBV9, the J call TRBJ2-1, with TRBD2 matching over 8 bases. Germline CDR1 and CDR2: SGDLS and YYNGEE. V was pared by 4 bases and J by 4 bases, with 7 bases of the junction left unmatched. The CDR3 consists of 15 residues. The CDR3 coding sequence is TGTGCCAGCAGCAAGGGACTAGATTCTTACAATGAGCAGTTCTTC. It codes for CASSKGLDSYNEQFF. The whole variable domain, filled in from reference TRBV9 and TRBJ2-1, reads DSGVTQTPKHLITATGQRVTLRCSPRSGDLSVYWYQQSLDQGLQFLIQYYNGEERAKGNILERFSAQQFPDLHSELNLSSLELGDSALYFCASSKGLDSYNEQFFGPGTRLTVL.

This chain joins TRBV9 and TRBJ2-7; the D gene is possibly TRBD1 (6 bases). Looked up from germline, CDR1 is SGDLS and CDR2 is YYNGEE. This CDR3 region has 15 residues. Trimming took 3 bases from V and 0 from J, leaving 13 bases between them. The CDR3 DNA reads TGTGCCAGCAGCGCTAGGGACACCCGCTCCTACGAGCAGTACTTC. Protein: CASSARDTRSYEQYF.

The chain carries TRBV30 and TRBJ2-7, with 12 positions matching TRBD2. CDR1 is GTSNPN and CDR2 is SVGIG in the germline V gene (reference sequence). V lost 0 bases, J lost 0 bases, and 9 bases stayed unmatched. This CDR3 contains 18 residues. CDR3 region: CAWSVLTSGRSNSYEQYF. The CDR3 DNA follows: TGTGCCTGGAGTGTATTAACTAGCGGGAGGTCCAACTCCTACGAGCAGTACTTC.

In this sample, this clone turned up once. This rearrangement joins TRBV28 to TRBJ2-5; D possibly corresponds to TRBD2 (6 bases). Germline CDR1 and CDR2: MDHEN and SYDVKM. The CDR3 covers 16 residues. The V end lost 3 bases, the J end lost 7 bases, and 21 bases lay between the germline ends. The CDR3 DNA sequence: TGTGCCAGCAGTTTCGGAGGGTGGGGTTCGATGTCGACCCAGTACTTC. Amino acids: CASSFGGWGSMSTQYF.

In the case of this clone: Different DNA sequences within this sample yield the same CDR3. The rearrangement links TRBV5-1 to TRBJ1-1; D call uncertain. The ends were cut back, 0 bases at V and 1 base at J, with 7 bases in the middle. Per germline, CDR1 SGHRS and CDR2 YFSETQ. This CDR3 has 14 residues. The CDR3 region has the DNA TGCGCCAGCAGCTTGGTTGGTGGGAACACTGAAGCTTTCTTT. Its protein product is CASSLVGGNTEAFF.